This entry describes one TCR beta chain. The germline V gene encodes CDR1 MDHEN and CDR2 SYDVKM. The CDR3 loop spans 16 amino acids. Trimming shortened V by 0 bases and J by 4 bases, and 16 bases separated the two germline ends. This entry comes from a study of T cell changes during pregnancy in multiple sclerosis. TCRdb's table, derived via immunoSEQ multiplex PCR, lists solely in-frame clones and lacks some. The sample lists 35,000 to 45,000 clones, about 91% occurring once. This TCR came from a female donor in good health, enrolled as a control in a pregnancy study. Source: CD4+ T cells from peripheral blood mononuclear cells, taken after pregnancy. The rearrangement joins TRBV28 to TRBJ2-7, with D possibly being TRBD2 (6 bases). Here the CDR3 reads CASSLWGRSSPYEQYF. DNA for the CDR3: TGTGCCAGCAGTTTATGGGGGAGGTCTTCGCCTTACGAGCAGTACTTC.